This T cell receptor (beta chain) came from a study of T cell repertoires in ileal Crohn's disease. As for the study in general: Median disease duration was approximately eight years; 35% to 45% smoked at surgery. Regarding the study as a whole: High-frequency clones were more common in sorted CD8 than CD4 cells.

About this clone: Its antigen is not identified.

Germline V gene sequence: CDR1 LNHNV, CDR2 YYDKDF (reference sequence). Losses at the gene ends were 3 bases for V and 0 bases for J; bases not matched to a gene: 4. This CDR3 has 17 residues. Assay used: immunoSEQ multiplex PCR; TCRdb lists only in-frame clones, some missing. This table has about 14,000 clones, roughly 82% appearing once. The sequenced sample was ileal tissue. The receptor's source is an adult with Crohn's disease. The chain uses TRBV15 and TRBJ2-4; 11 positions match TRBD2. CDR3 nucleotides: TGTGCCACCAGCAGTTTAGCGGGGGGGTTAGCCAAAAACATTCAGTACTTC. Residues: CATSSLAGGLAKNIQYF.